Each of the 27 T cell receptor beta chains below was sequenced from the same sample in a study of cytomegalovirus exposure and HLA in healthy donors. The primer mix had 60 Vbeta and 13 Jbeta primers. Generated by immunoSEQ multiplex PCR, the TCRdb table keeps only in-frame clones and is missing some. The sample holds over 75,000 clones; around four fifths are singletons and the top ten take around 5.2%. Sequencing was done on a sample of PBMCs. The receptor set was obtained from a woman younger than 30 in good health and CMV-seropositive.

V usage is TRBV4-2 and J usage is TRBJ2-1; 9 nucleotides line up with TRBD2. The ends lost 0 bases at V and 9 bases at J; junction bases unmatched: 9. The CDR3 consists of 16 residues. Germline V gene sequence: CDR1 LGHNA, CDR2 YNFKEQ. The CDR3 DNA sequence: TGTGCCAGCAGCCAAGATTGGCGGGGGGGCCTGGGTGAGCAGTTCTTC. Translating it yields CASSQDWRGGLGEQFF.

This clone has a handful of counts. The rearrangement joins TRBV5-5 to TRBJ2-1; TRBD2 matches 9 bases. Germline V gene sequence: CDR1 SGHKS, CDR2 YYEKEE (reference sequence). V was clipped by 0 bases and J by 4 bases; unmatched bases: 2. This CDR3 has 15 amino acids. The chain's CDR3 is CASSLGLAEYNEQFF. The CDR3 nucleotides are TGTGCCAGCAGCTTGGGACTAGCGGAATACAATGAGCAGTTCTTC.

In this sample, this clone turned up once. The V call is TRBV9, the J call TRBJ1-2; D is undetermined. Germline CDR1 and CDR2: SGDLS and YYNGEE. The CDR3 consists of 15 residues. The V end lost 4 bases, the J end lost 7 bases, and 20 bases lay between the germline ends. DNA for the CDR3: TGTGCCAGCAGCCCTATACTGACGGACTATGGTGGCTACACCTTC. Translation gives CASSPILTDYGGYTF.

This chain connects TRBV27 to TRBJ2-7; 9 bases line up with TRBD1. The CDR3 consists of 15 residues. CDR1 is MNHEY, CDR2 SMNVEV, per germline (reference sequence). Trimming took 0 bases from V and 5 from J; bases not matched to a gene: 5. The CDR3 DNA is TGTGCCAGCAGTTTATCAGACAGGGGGTGGCACGAGCAGTACTTC. This sequence encodes CASSLSDRGWHEQYF.

The chain joins TRBV7-9 to TRBJ1-5, with unresolved D. Germline V gene lookup returns CDR1 SEHNR and CDR2 FQNEAQ (reference sequence). Trimming took off 5 bases at V and 0 bases at J, with 11 bases between the two ends. The CDR3 contains 15 residues. The chain's CDR3 is CASSIGTGSNQPQHF. In nucleotides, the CDR3 is TGTGCCAGCAGCATCGGTACCGGTAGCAATCAGCCCCAGCATTTT.

The chain combines TRBV6-6 with TRBJ1-1; 9 bases line up with TRBD1. Germline V gene lookup returns CDR1 MNHNY and CDR2 SVGAGI (reference sequence). The length of the CDR3 is 14 residues. With 6 bases clipped from V and 1 base from J, the junction kept 3 bases outside the gene matches. The CDR3 coding sequence is TGTGCCAGCAGGGACAGGGGAGGGAACACTGAAGCTTTCTTT. This codes for CASRDRGGNTEAFF.

This clone was seen just once. The CDR3 region is CASSVGSGSTNEQFF. CDR3 coding DNA: TGTGCCAGCAGCGTAGGAAGCGGGAGTACGAATGAGCAGTTCTTC. The chain carries TRBV9 and TRBJ2-1, with TRBD2 matching over 8 bases. V shed 0 bases and J 7 bases; nucleotides not matched to a gene: 6. This CDR3 spans 15 amino acids. Germline CDR1 is SGDLS and CDR2 is YYNGEE.

J is TRBJ2-5 and V is TRBV5-1, with D perhaps matching TRBD2 (7 bases). In germline, CDR1 is SGHRS, CDR2 YFSETQ. The V gene lost 2 bases and the J gene lost 5 bases, with 16 bases spanning the gap. There are 15 residues in the CDR3. CDR3: CASSLSGARGETQYF. The CDR3 DNA reads as TGCGCCAGCAGCTTAAGCGGGGCTAGGGGGGAGACCCAGTACTTC.

The genes are TRBV18 and TRBJ1-4, with D possibly TRBD1 on 5 matching bases. V dropped 4 bases and J dropped 7 bases, with 16 bases sitting between them. Germline assignment: CDR1 KGHSH and CDR2 LQKENI. The CDR3 totals 15 residues. Written as DNA, the CDR3 is TGTGCCAGCTCACTCCAGGGTGGAGATCGTGAAAAACTGTTTTTT. Protein sequence: CASSLQGGDREKLFF.

The chain is built from TRBV6-1 and TRBJ2-7, with TRBD1 matching over 7 bases. With V trimmed by 4 bases and J by 2 bases, 8 bases remained unmatched. This CDR3 has 15 residues. Germline loops: CDR1 MNHNS, CDR2 SASEGT. CDR3 in amino acids: CASSGTGATPYEQYF. CDR3 nucleotide sequence: TGTGCCAGCAGTGGAACAGGGGCGACCCCCTACGAGCAGTACTTC.

This rearrangement joins TRBV7-9 to TRBJ2-1; 12 nucleotides match TRBD1. Germline V gives CDR1 SEHNR, CDR2 FQNEAQ (reference sequence). J was trimmed by 3 bases and V by 3 bases; bases with no gene match: 3. The CDR3 covers 16 residues. The CDR3 region is CASSLGTGGFYNEQFF. For the CDR3, the DNA is TGTGCCAGCAGCTTGGGGACAGGGGGCTTCTACAATGAGCAGTTCTTC.

CDR3 amino acids: CSVAGEIGLYNEQFF. Here the CDR3 DNA reads TGCAGCGTCGCCGGAGAGATAGGACTATACAATGAGCAGTTCTTC. V is TRBV29-1 and J is TRBJ2-1; D might be TRBD2 (6 bases). The CDR3 is 15 amino acids. The V gene's germline CDR1 is SQVTM and CDR2 ANQGSEA. The germline V and J ends were trimmed by 6 bases and 4 bases, with 19 bases remaining between them.

The V call is TRBV9, the J call TRBJ2-1; TRBD2 aligns across 11 bases. The CDR3 has 17 residues. J lost 6 bases, V lost 4 bases, and 12 bases had no gene match. The germline CDR1 and CDR2 sequences are SGDLS and YYNGEE. CDR3 sequence: CASSSAILAGGINEQFF. The CDR3 region has the DNA TGTGCCAGCAGCTCAGCCATCCTAGCGGGAGGTATCAATGAGCAGTTCTTC.

The V and J genes are TRBV19 and TRBJ1-5; D uncertain. Germline CDR1 is LNHDA and CDR2 is SQIVND (reference sequence). The CDR3 is 12 amino acids. Trimming removed 3 bases at V and 6 bases at J, with 6 bases between. CDR3 DNA sequence: TGTGCCAGTAGTATGGGAGGTCAGCCCCAGCATTTT. Translated, it gives CASSMGGQPQHF. The variable domain in full, completed from reference TRBV19 and TRBJ1-5, reads DGGITQSPKYLFRKEGQNVTLSCEQNLNHDAMYWYRQDPGQGLRLIYYSQIVNDFQKGDIAEGYSVSREKKESFPLTVTSAQKNPTAFYLCASSMGGQPQHFGDGTRLSIL.

The chain couples TRBV11-2 to TRBJ2-7; weak D call: TRBD1 (6 bases). V dropped 2 bases and J dropped 3 bases, with 8 bases sitting between them. The CDR3 is made up of 13 amino acids. Germline lookup yields CDR1 SGHAT and CDR2 FQNNGV. Written as DNA, the CDR3 is TGTGCCAGCAGCTTAACAGGGAACTACGAGCAGTACTTC. This gives the protein CASSLTGNYEQYF.

V and J are TRBV4-2 and TRBJ2-5; D is perhaps TRBD1 (5 bases). This CDR3 contains 16 residues. Trimming took 8 bases from V and 5 from J, leaving 24 bases between them. Germline V gene lookup returns CDR1 LGHNA and CDR2 YNFKEQ. The CDR3 coding sequence is TGTGCCAGCCGCTCAGGGTTAGGGCCCCGAGTCGAGACCCAGTACTTC. It specifies CASRSGLGPRVETQYF.

This clone has a handful of counts. The genes are TRBV4-1 and TRBJ1-4; D is possibly TRBD1 (6 bases). Trimming left V 5 bases short and J 4 bases short, with 11 bases between. The germline gives CDR1 MGHRA, CDR2 YSYEKL. This CDR3 contains 14 residues. The CDR3 here is CASSYRQDNEKLFF. In DNA, the CDR3 is TGCGCCAGCAGCTATAGACAGGATAATGAAAAACTGTTTTTT.

The CDR3 spells CASSPMLRTSRYNEQFF. CDR3 sequence (DNA): TGTGCCAGCAGCCCAATGTTAAGGACTAGTAGGTACAATGAGCAGTTCTTC. The chain employs TRBV7-9 and TRBJ2-1; 7 bases map to TRBD2. Germline-derived CDR1 and CDR2 are SEHNR and FQNEAQ (reference sequence). The CDR3 runs to 17 residues. V trimming: 5 bases; J trimming: 4 bases; junction bases outside the gene matches: 14.

The chain has TRBV5-6 and TRBJ2-3; no clear D gene. Germline V gene data show CDR1 as SGHDT and CDR2 as YYEEEE. V dropped 1 base and J dropped 4 bases, with 7 bases sitting between them. This CDR3 comprises 13 residues. CDR3 coding DNA: TGTGCCAGCAGCTTGTTGGGCCCAGATACGCAGTATTTT. Amino acids: CASSLLGPDTQYF.

This chain connects TRBV6-4 to TRBJ1-6; TRBD1 matches 7 bases. The CDR3 spans 15 residues. The germline V gene has CDR1 MRHNA and CDR2 SNTAGT. J gave up 10 bases and V 6 bases, and 12 bases lay outside the gene matches. The CDR3 region has the DNA TGTGCCAGCAGACCTAACAGGGGTGCGGCGTCACCCCTCCACTTT. Its protein is CASRPNRGAASPLHF.

This chain connects TRBV6-5 to TRBJ2-3, with a weak D call TRBD2 (6 bases). The CDR3 is 16 amino acids. V lost 0 bases to trimming and J lost 1 base, with 11 bases between them. The germline gives CDR1 MNHEY, CDR2 SVGAGI. DNA of the CDR3: TGTGCCAGCAGTTACTCCGGAGGGATGGGCACAGATACGCAGTATTTT. Translated: CASSYSGGMGTDTQYF.

The chain is built from TRBV5-1 and TRBJ2-5, with 10 nucleotides matching TRBD2. J was trimmed by 2 bases and V by 4 bases; bases with no gene match: 5. The CDR3 totals 15 residues. From germline, CDR1 is SGHRS and CDR2 YFSETQ. CDR3 amino acids: CASSPSTSGQETQYF. In DNA form, the CDR3 reads TGCGCCAGCAGCCCATCGACTAGCGGGCAAGAGACCCAGTACTTC.

The V gene is TRBV5-1, the J gene TRBJ1-1; the match to TRBD1 covers 9 bases. The CDR3 is made up of 16 amino acids. Per germline, CDR1 SGHRS and CDR2 YFSETQ. The trim removed 4 bases at V and 6 bases at J, leaving 13 bases unmatched. The CDR3 loop reads CASSEAGTGSTAEAFF. The CDR3 nucleotides read TGCGCCAGCAGCGAGGCCGGGACAGGGAGTACGGCTGAAGCTTTCTTT. The entire variable domain, with the rest obtained from reference TRBV5-1 and TRBJ1-1, is as follows: KAGVTQTPRYLIKTRGQQVTLSCSPISGHRSVSWYQQTPGQGLQFLFEYFSETQRNKGNFPGRFSGRQFSNSRSEMNVSTLELGDSALYLCASSEAGTGSTAEAFFGQGTRLTVV.

CDR3 region: CSVVLWTGQGEAFF. The CDR3 DNA sequence: TGCAGCGTTGTGCTATGGACAGGCCAGGGTGAAGCTTTCTTT. The chain couples TRBV29-1 to TRBJ1-1, with 7 bases identical to TRBD1. Germline CDR1 SQVTM, CDR2 ANQGSEA. The CDR3 sequence is 14 residues long. Germline trimming cut 4 bases from V and 7 bases from J; bases unmatched to any gene: 12.

This sequence joins TRBV4-2 and TRBJ2-2, with TRBD2 identical over 12 bases. CDR3 size: 18 residues. CDR1 is LGHNA, CDR2 YNFKEQ, per germline. V lost 0 bases and J lost 5; bases outside the gene matches: 7. The CDR3 DNA reads TGTGCCAGCAGCCAAGATAGAAGTCTAGCGGGGGGGACCGGGGAGCTGTTTTTT. This codes for CASSQDRSLAGGTGELFF.

About this clone: Here the CDR3 omits its conserved ending phenylalanine or tryptophan, so a read error is the likely source. The limits of the CDR3 on the DNA are not certain, so only TCRdb's listed CDR3 is given. V usage is TRBV6-6 and J usage is TRBJ1-1; the table calls TRBD1, which could not be checked here. CDR1 is MNHNY and CDR2 is SVGAGI in the germline V gene (reference sequence). The CDR3 is 14 residues long, counting both termini. This CDR3 is CASSYSAGTGASYD.

V and J are TRBV7-8 and TRBJ2-1; D unclear. There are 14 residues in the CDR3. Between the trimmed V and J ends, which lost 0 bases and 9 bases, there was a span of 12 bases. Germline-derived CDR1 and CDR2 are SGHVS and FQNEAQ. CDR3 bases: TGTGCCAGCAGCTTAGCAGGCGGTTCGACTGAGCAGTTCTTC. Translation gives CASSLAGGSTEQFF.